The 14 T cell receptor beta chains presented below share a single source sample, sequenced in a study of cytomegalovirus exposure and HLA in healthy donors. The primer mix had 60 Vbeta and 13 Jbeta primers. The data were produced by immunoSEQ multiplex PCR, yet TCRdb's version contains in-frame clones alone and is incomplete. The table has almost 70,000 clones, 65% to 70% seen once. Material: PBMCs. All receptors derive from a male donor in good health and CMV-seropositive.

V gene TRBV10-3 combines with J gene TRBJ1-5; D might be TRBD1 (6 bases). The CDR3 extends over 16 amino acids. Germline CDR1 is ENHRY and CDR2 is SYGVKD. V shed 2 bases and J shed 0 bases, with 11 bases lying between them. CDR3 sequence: CAISEGQGLSNQPQHF. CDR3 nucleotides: TGTGCCATCAGTGAGGGGCAGGGGCTTAGCAATCAGCCCCAGCATTTT.

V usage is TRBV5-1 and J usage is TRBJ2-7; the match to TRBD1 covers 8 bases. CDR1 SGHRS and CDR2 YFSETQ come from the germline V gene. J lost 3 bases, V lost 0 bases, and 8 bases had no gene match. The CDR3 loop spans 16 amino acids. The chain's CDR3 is CASSLVSGDRGYEQYF. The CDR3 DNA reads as TGCGCCAGCAGCTTGGTGTCCGGTGACAGGGGCTACGAGCAGTACTTC.

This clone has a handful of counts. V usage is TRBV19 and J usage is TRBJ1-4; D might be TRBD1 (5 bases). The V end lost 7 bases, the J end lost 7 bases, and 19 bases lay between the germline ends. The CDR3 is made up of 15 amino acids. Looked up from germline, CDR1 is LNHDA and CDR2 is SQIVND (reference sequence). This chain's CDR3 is CASNNNAGRGEKLFF. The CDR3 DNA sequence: TGTGCCAGTAACAATAACGCCGGGAGGGGTGAAAAACTGTTTTTT.

The CDR3 nucleotides read TGTGCTAGATACCACAGGACTGCGGGGGGGCTGGGCTATGAGCAGTTCTTC. It is translated as CARYHRTAGGLGYEQFF. The chain recombines TRBV12-5 with TRBJ2-1, with 9 bases fitting TRBD2. With V trimmed by 9 bases and J by 8 bases, 20 bases remained unmatched. From germline, CDR1 is LGHNT and CDR2 FRNRAP. The CDR3 has 17 residues.

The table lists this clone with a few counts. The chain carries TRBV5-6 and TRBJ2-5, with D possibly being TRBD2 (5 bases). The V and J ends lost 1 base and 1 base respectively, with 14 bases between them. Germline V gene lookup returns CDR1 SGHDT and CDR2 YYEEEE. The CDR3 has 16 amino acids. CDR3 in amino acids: CASSLWSAAFQETQYF. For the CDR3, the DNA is TGTGCCAGCAGCTTGTGGTCAGCGGCGTTCCAAGAGACCCAGTACTTC.

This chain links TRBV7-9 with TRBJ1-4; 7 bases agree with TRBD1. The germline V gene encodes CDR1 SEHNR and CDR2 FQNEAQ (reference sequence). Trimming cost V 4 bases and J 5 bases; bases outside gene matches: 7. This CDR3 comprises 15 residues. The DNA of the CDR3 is TGTGCCAGCAGCTCCCCCGGGACAGAAAATGAAAAACTGTTTTTT. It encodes CASSSPGTENEKLFF.

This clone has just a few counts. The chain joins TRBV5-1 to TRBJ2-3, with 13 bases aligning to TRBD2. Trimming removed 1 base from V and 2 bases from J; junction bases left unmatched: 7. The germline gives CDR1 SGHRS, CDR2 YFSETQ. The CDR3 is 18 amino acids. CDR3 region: CASSLKTGTSGTTDTQYF. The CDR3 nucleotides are TGCGCCAGCAGCTTGAAGACCGGGACTAGCGGGACCACAGATACGCAGTATTTT.

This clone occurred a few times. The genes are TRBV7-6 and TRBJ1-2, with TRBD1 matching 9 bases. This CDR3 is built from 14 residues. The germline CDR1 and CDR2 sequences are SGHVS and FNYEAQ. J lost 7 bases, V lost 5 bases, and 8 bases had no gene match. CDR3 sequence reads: CASSVGTGSTGYTF. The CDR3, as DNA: TGTGCCAGCAGCGTCGGGACAGGGAGTACTGGCTACACCTTC.

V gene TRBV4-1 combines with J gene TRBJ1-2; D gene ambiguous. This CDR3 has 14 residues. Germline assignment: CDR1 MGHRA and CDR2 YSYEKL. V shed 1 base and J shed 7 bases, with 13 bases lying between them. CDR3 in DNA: TGCGCCAGCAGCCAAGTTGAGGGAACGGGTGGCTACACCTTC. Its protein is CASSQVEGTGGYTF.

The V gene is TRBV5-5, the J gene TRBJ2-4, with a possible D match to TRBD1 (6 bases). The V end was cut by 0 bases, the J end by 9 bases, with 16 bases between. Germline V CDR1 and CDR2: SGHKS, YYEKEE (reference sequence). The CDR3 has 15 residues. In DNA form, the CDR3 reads TGTGCCAGCAGCTTGGTCGTAGGGGGAGTGAGCATTCAGTACTTC. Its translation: CASSLVVGGVSIQYF.

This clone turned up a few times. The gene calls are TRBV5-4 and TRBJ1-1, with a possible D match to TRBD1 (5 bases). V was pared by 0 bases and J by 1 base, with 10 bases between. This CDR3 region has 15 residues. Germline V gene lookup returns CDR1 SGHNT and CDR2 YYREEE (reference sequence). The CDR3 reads CASSLGQGGNTEAFF. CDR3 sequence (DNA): TGTGCCAGCAGCTTGGGGCAGGGTGGGAACACTGAAGCTTTCTTT.

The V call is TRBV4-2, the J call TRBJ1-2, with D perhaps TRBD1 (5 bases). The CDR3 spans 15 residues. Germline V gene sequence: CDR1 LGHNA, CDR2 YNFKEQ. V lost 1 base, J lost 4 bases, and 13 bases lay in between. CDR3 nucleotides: TGTGCCAGCAGCCAAGTCACAGGAGCGACCTATGGCTACACCTTC. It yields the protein CASSQVTGATYGYTF.

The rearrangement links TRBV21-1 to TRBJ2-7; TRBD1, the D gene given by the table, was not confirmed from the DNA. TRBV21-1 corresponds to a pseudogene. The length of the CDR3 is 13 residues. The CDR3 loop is CASAKDRGYEQYF. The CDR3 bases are TGTGCCAGCGCGAAGGACAGGGGTTACGAGCAGTACTTC.

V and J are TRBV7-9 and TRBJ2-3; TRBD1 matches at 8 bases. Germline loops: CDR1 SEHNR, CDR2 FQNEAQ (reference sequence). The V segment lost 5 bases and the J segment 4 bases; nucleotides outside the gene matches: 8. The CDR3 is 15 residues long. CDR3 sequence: CASSAGTGVADTQYF. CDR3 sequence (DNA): TGTGCCAGCAGCGCCGGGACAGGTGTTGCAGATACGCAGTATTTT.